The TCR beta chain described here comes from a study of blood T cell repertoires in COVID-19. The overall study: Material from acute and convalescent COVID-19 was sourced from the United States, Italy and Spain. Nucleic acid was either cDNA or gDNA, and it came from T cells, B-cell-depleted T cells, or PBMCs.

How the authors handled the data: Scientists estimated how many nucleated cells there were by amplifying reference gene primers. Using immunoSEQ multiplex PCR, the repertoire was profiled, and TCRdb retains in-frame clones only, with some absent. V and J calls and clone size are those listed in that table; D and trimming were worked out from the DNA. The top ten hold 3.5% to 4% of the sample, which has tens of thousands of clones, over 75% seen once. The germline CDR1 and CDR2 sequences are SGHTS and YDEGEE. Trimming removed 1 base at V and 0 bases at J, with 15 bases between. The CDR3 is 17 residues long.

The receptor was derived from a man in his sixties with acute or convalescent COVID-19. This sequence joins TRBV5-8 and TRBJ2-3; possibly TRBD2 for D (6 bases). The material sequenced was peripheral blood. The CDR3 region has the DNA TGTGCCAGCAGCTTGAGGGCGGGAAAAGGGAGCACAGATACGCAGTATTTT. Protein: CASSLRAGKGSTDTQYF. Full variable domain (remainder filled in from reference TRBV5-8 and TRBJ2-3): EAGVTQSPTHLIKTRGQQATLRCSPISGHTSVYWYQQALGLGLQFLLWYDEGEERNRGNFPPRFSGRQFPNYSSELNVNALELEDSALYLCASSLRAGKGSTDTQYFGPGTRLTVL.